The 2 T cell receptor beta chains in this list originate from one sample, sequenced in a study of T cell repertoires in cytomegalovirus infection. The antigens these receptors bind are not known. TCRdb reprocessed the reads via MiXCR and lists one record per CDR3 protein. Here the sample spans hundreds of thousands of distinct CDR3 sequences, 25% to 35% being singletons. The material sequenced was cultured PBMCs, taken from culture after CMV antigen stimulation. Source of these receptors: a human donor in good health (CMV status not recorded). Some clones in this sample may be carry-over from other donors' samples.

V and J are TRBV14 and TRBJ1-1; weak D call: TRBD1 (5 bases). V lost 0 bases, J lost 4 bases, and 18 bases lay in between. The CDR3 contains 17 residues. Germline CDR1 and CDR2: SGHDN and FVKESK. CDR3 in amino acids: CASSQDGGRIRSTEAFF. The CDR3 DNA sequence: TGTGCCAGCAGCCAAGATGGGGGGAGAATAAGGAGCACTGAAGCTTTCTTT.

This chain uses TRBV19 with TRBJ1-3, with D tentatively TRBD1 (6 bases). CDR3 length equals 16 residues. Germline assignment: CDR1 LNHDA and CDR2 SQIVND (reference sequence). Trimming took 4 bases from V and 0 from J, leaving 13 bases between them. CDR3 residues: CASSKAGQSSGNTIYF. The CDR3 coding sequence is TGTGCCAGTAGTAAAGCGGGACAAAGCTCTGGAAACACCATATATTTT.